This entry concerns a single T cell receptor (beta chain). Antigen: not known. The sample belongs to a study of T-cell reconstitution after alpha-beta-depleted transplantation in children. Study-wide results and limits: Reportedly, only several hundred clones from non-depleted graft cells drove alpha-beta T-cell counts at about two months. Counts and diversity of T cells one year after transplant came mostly from newly produced T cells. Surviving recipient T cells and thymic progenitors produced the high day-60 TCRbeta diversity seen in some patients.

CDR1 and CDR2 from the germline V gene are DFQATT and SNEGSKA (reference sequence). This CDR3 comprises 15 residues. Trimming left V 0 bases short and J 1 base short, with 12 bases between. A library of TCRbeta sequences, prepared with unique molecular identifiers, was generated. A single record per CDR3 protein comes from TCRdb applying MiXCR to the PCR reads. Of about 350,000 distinct CDR3 sequences in the sample, 15% to 20% are singletons; the top ten hold about 41%. The TCR was taken from a male patient aged 2-10 years who had a stem cell transplant for acute lymphoblastic leukemia, so the T cells may come from the graft donor. The gene calls are TRBV20-1 and TRBJ2-5, with a tentative D call TRBD1 (5 bases). The sample in question was PBMCs, mostly from graft donor cells, obtained 360 days after TCRalphabeta/CD19-depleted stem cell transplant. The CDR3 bases are TGCAGTGCTAGAGACGGACATTCCGTCCAAGAGACCCAGTACTTC. Translating gives CSARDGHSVQETQYF.